Each of the 18 T cell receptor beta chains below was sequenced from the same sample in a study of shared clonotypes between healthy human individuals. The table came from immunoSEQ multiplex PCR; TCRdb's copy has only in-frame clones and leaves some out. Of roughly 1,500,000 clones in the sample, approximately 98% were seen once. Material for sequencing was naive CD4+ T cells sorted from blood. As for subset: CD45RA+ positively selected. Source of these receptors: a man younger than 45 in good health.

The chain is built from TRBV5-4 and TRBJ2-5, with a tentative D call TRBD1 (5 bases). CDR3 length equals 16 residues. Trimming took off 0 bases at V and 5 bases at J, with 17 bases between the two ends. Germline CDR1 SGHNT, CDR2 YYREEE (reference sequence). The DNA for the CDR3 is TGTGCCAGCAGCTTGGCCGGGCGCAGGGCTAGGGAGACCCAGTACTTC. This codes for CASSLAGRRARETQYF.

The chain couples TRBV16 to TRBJ1-3; a possible D gene is TRBD1 (6 bases). CDR1 is KGHSY, CDR2 FQNENV, per germline. This CDR3 region has 17 residues. V dropped 0 bases and J dropped 2 bases, with 14 bases sitting between them. The DNA of the CDR3 is TGTGCCAGCAGCCAATCATGGGCCAGGGGCACTGGAAACACCATATATTTT. As protein: CASSQSWARGTGNTIYF.

This sequence joins TRBV7-9 and TRBJ2-3; D perhaps matches TRBD2 (6 bases). Trimming stripped 5 bases from V and 3 bases from J, with 18 bases between. The germline CDR1 and CDR2 sequences are SEHNR and FQNEAQ (reference sequence). This CDR3 contains 16 residues. CDR3 in amino acids: CASSLGGGRATDTQYF. CDR3 DNA sequence: TGTGCCAGCAGCCTCGGGGGTGGGCGGGCGACAGATACGCAGTATTTT.

This chain connects TRBV10-2 to TRBJ2-1; 8 bases agree with TRBD1. Germline V CDR1 and CDR2: WSHSY, SAAADI. The V and J ends lost 3 bases and 3 bases, in that order; junction bases with no gene match: 7. This CDR3 has 16 residues. The CDR3 nucleotides read TGCGCCAGCAGTGAAAGGAGACAGGGGCTCTACAATGAGCAGTTCTTC. Its translation is CASSERRQGLYNEQFF.

This sequence joins TRBV7-2 and TRBJ2-5; 7 bases align to TRBD1. CDR1 and CDR2 (germline): SGHTA, FQGNSA. Trimming removed 5 bases from V and 1 base from J; junction bases left unmatched: 4. The CDR3 runs to 14 residues. The CDR3 bases are TGTGCCAGCAGCACAAACAGGGGCCAAGAGACCCAGTACTTC. Its protein product is CASSTNRGQETQYF. The variable domain in full, completed from reference TRBV7-2 and TRBJ2-5, reads GAGVSQSPSNKVTEKGKDVELRCDPISGHTALYWYRQSLGQGLEFLIYFQGNSAPDKSGLPSDRFSAERTGGSVSTLTIQRTQQEDSAVYLCASSTNRGQETQYFGPGTRLLVL.

The rearrangement joins TRBV6-6 to TRBJ2-5; 7 nucleotides line up with TRBD2. Germline values: CDR1 MNHNY, CDR2 SVGAGI (reference sequence). This CDR3 has 11 residues. The DNA of the CDR3 is TGTGCGGGAGGGAGTGCAGAGACCCAGTACTTC. This sequence encodes CAGGSAETQYF.

CDR3 loop: CSGDSRGGYTF. CDR3 nucleotides: TGCAGTGGTGACAGTCGCGGTGGCTACACCTTC. The chain combines TRBV20-1 with TRBJ1-2; D is perhaps TRBD1 (5 bases). Trimming stripped 7 bases from V and 7 bases from J, with 13 bases between. The CDR3 covers 11 residues. Germline-derived CDR1 and CDR2 are DFQATT and SNEGSKA (reference sequence).

V and J are TRBV4-1 and TRBJ2-7; D remains ambiguous. V was clipped by 5 bases and J by 7 bases, with 9 bases between them. The CDR3 loop spans 11 amino acids. Germline V gene lookup returns CDR1 MGHRA and CDR2 YSYEKL. The CDR3 loop reads CASSEMREQYF. The CDR3 DNA follows: TGCGCCAGCAGCGAAATGAGGGAGCAGTACTTC.

The rearrangement joins TRBV6-5 to TRBJ2-3; possibly TRBD2 for D (6 bases). The CDR3 contains 15 residues. Trimming stripped 7 bases from V and 3 bases from J, with 17 bases between. CDR1 is MNHEY and CDR2 is SVGAGI in the germline V gene. CDR3 protein: CASMGSGSKTDTQYF. The DNA for the CDR3 is TGTGCCAGCATGGGCTCCGGGAGTAAGACAGATACGCAGTATTTT.

The rearrangement links TRBV28 to TRBJ2-7; D possibly corresponds to TRBD2 (5 bases). CDR1 and CDR2 from the germline V gene are MDHEN and SYDVKM. The germline V and J ends were trimmed by 2 bases and 2 bases, with 7 bases remaining between them. This CDR3 is 13 amino acids long. The CDR3 is CASSLDYPYEQYF. The CDR3 nucleotides are TGTGCCAGCAGTTTAGACTACCCCTACGAGCAGTACTTC.

The chain joins TRBV18 to TRBJ2-6; D could derive from TRBD1 or TRBD2 (5 bases each). The V gene lost 2 bases and the J gene lost 0 bases, with 11 bases spanning the gap. This CDR3 contains 17 residues. Germline-derived CDR1 and CDR2 are KGHSH and LQKENI. The CDR3: CASSPGPRGSGANVLTF. DNA of the CDR3: TGTGCCAGCTCACCAGGTCCGAGGGGCTCTGGGGCCAACGTCCTGACTTTC.

V gene TRBV7-8 combines with J gene TRBJ2-7; the match to TRBD1 covers 8 bases. Trimming cost V 3 bases and J 5 bases; bases outside gene matches: 6. Germline V CDR1 and CDR2: SGHVS, FQNEAQ. The CDR3 totals 14 residues. Here the CDR3 reads CASSFRTGSDEQYF. Written as DNA, the CDR3 is TGTGCCAGCAGCTTCAGGACAGGGTCCGACGAGCAGTACTTC.

The V and J genes are TRBV6-5 and TRBJ2-3; D unresolved. The CDR3 contains 13 residues. V shed 4 bases and J shed 2 bases, with 7 bases lying between them. The germline V gene has CDR1 MNHEY and CDR2 SVGAGI. The DNA for the CDR3 is TGTGCCAGCAGTTCCCTTGTCACAGATACGCAGTATTTT. It is translated as CASSSLVTDTQYF.

On this clone: Other DNA sequences of this sample code for an identical CDR3. The CDR3 DNA follows: TGTGCCAGCAGTTTGACCTACGAGCAGTACTTC. Translated, it gives CASSLTYEQYF. The chain couples TRBV28 to TRBJ2-7; D is ambiguous. The CDR3 has 11 residues. From germline, CDR1 is MDHEN and CDR2 SYDVKM. Deletions cut 3 bases from V and 2 bases from J, with 2 bases between.

The chain carries TRBV7-2 and TRBJ1-1; TRBD1 aligns across 7 bases. Looked up from germline, CDR1 is SGHTA and CDR2 is FQGNSA. V gave up 5 bases and J gave up 0 bases; unmatched junction bases: 3. The CDR3 is 14 amino acids. The CDR3 reads CASSAQGMNTEAFF. The CDR3 bases are TGTGCCAGCAGCGCACAGGGGATGAACACTGAAGCTTTCTTT.

This chain connects TRBV7-9 to TRBJ1-1, with D possibly matching TRBD1 (5 bases). The germline CDR1 and CDR2 sequences are SEHNR and FQNEAQ (reference sequence). The CDR3 consists of 13 residues. V dropped 9 bases and J dropped 0 bases, with 11 bases sitting between them. The CDR3 is CARGAVMNTEAFF. CDR3 DNA: TGTGCCAGAGGGGCGGTTATGAACACTGAAGCTTTCTTT.

In nucleotides, the CDR3 is TGCAGCGTTGGACCCCTTCTAGGGGAGAAAACAGATACGCAGTATTTT. This sequence encodes CSVGPLLGEKTDTQYF. The genes are TRBV29-1 and TRBJ2-3; D tentatively reads TRBD1 or TRBD2 (5 bases each). The CDR3 has 16 residues. The ends were cut back, 4 bases at V and 3 bases at J, with 20 bases in the middle. The germline V gene has CDR1 SQVTM and CDR2 ANQGSEA.

J is TRBJ1-4 and V is TRBV6-5; 7 nucleotides line up with TRBD1. Trimming removed 1 base from V and 2 bases from J; junction bases left unmatched: 1. Germline V gives CDR1 MNHEY, CDR2 SVGAGI. The CDR3 sequence is 15 residues long. CDR3 nucleotide sequence: TGTGCCAGCAGTTACTTGGGACAGACTAATGAAAAACTGTTTTTT. Translation: CASSYLGQTNEKLFF.